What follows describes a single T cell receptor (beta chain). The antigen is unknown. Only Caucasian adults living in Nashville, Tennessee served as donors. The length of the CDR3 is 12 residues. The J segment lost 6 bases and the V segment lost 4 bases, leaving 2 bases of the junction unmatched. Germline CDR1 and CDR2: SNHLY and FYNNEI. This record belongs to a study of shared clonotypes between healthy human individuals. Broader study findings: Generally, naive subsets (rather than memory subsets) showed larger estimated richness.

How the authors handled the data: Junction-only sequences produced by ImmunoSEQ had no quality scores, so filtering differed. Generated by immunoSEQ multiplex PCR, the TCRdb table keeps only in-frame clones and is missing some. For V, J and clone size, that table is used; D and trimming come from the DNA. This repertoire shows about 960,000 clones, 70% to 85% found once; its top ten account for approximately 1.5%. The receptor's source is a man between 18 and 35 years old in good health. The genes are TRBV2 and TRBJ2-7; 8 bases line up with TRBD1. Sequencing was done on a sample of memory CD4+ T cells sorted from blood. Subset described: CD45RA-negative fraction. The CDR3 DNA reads TGTGCCAGCAGTGCAGGGGGCCTCGAGCAGTACTTC. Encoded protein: CASSAGGLEQYF.